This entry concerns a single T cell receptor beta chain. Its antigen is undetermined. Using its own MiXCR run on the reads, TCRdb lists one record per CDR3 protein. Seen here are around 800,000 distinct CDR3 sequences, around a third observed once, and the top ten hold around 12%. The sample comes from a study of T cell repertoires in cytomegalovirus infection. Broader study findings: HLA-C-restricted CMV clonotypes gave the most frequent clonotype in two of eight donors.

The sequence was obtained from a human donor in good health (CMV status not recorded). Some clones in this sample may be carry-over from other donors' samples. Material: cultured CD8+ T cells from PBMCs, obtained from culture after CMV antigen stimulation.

CDR3 bases: TGTGCCAGCAGCTACGGGACAGGGGGCCGGGACGGGGAGCTGTTTTTT. It translates to CASSYGTGGRDGELFF. J is TRBJ2-2 and V is TRBV7-6; 12 bases match TRBD1. Germline values: CDR1 SGHVS, CDR2 FNYEAQ. The CDR3 contains 16 residues. V dropped 4 bases and J dropped 7; count of bases not matched to a gene: 7.